Given below is one T cell receptor beta chain in context. The sample is drawn from a study of cytomegalovirus exposure and HLA in healthy donors. The study ran its PCR with 60 Vbeta and 13 Jbeta primers. Some clones are missing from TCRdb's copy, which holds only in-frame ones; the method was immunoSEQ multiplex PCR. The sample contains nearly 200,000 clones, roughly 83% of which appear only once. This CDR3 has 15 amino acids. The V gene end was trimmed by 3 bases and the J gene end by 5 bases; junction bases not matched to a gene: 8. Germline V gene sequence: CDR1 LGHNA, CDR2 YSLEER. This clonotype was obtained from a male donor in good health and CMV-seropositive. The sequenced sample was PBMCs. The chain carries TRBV4-3 and TRBJ2-5; 8 bases are a match to TRBD1. The DNA for the CDR3 is TGCGCCAGCAGCCAGGCAGGGGGCGGCGGGGAGACCCAGTACTTC. This sequence encodes CASSQAGGGGETQYF.